The 20 T cell receptor beta chains below all came from one sample that was sequenced in a study of T cells in Graves' hyperthyroidism and ophthalmopathy. The TCR beta CDR3 regions underwent amplification using RNA transcripts as the source. When the TCR CDR3 underwent first-round RT-PCR, the HTBI primer set was used. TCRdb reprocessed the multiplex PCR reads via MiXCR and lists one record per CDR3 protein. The sample carries roughly 750,000 distinct CDR3 sequences, around 17% recorded once. Sequenced material: blood. The receptors here all came from a man between 18 and 29 years old with Graves' hyperthyroidism.

The chain uses TRBV7-2 and TRBJ2-5; D gene uncertain. The CDR3 covers 13 residues. CDR1 is SGHTA, CDR2 FQGNSA, per germline. V lost 2 bases and J 3 bases, leaving 7 bases between the germline ends. The CDR3: CASSLFGEETQYF. The CDR3 DNA sequence: TGTGCCAGCAGCTTATTTGGTGAAGAGACCCAGTACTTC. Based on the CDR3 plus reference TRBV7-2 and TRBJ2-5, the full variable domain is GAGVSQSPSNKVTEKGKDVELRCDPISGHTALYWYRQSLGQGLEFLIYFQGNSAPDKSGLPSDRFSAERTGGSVSTLTIQRTQQEDSAVYLCASSLFGEETQYFGPGTRLLVL.

The rearrangement uses TRBV4-3 and TRBJ2-1, with D possibly being TRBD1 (5 bases). Trimming shortened V by 0 bases and J by 8 bases, and 14 bases separated the two germline ends. The CDR3 extends over 15 amino acids. Germline V lookup: CDR1 LGHNA, CDR2 YSLEER. For the CDR3, the DNA is TGCGCCAGCAGCCAAGATGGAAGGACAACCCATGAGCAGTTCTTC. Translated: CASSQDGRTTHEQFF.

This clonotype was counted between two and nine times. The chain is built from TRBV6-1 and TRBJ1-5; a possible D gene is TRBD1 (6 bases). The germline V gene encodes CDR1 MNHNS and CDR2 SASEGT. V lost 6 bases and J 7 bases, leaving 13 bases between the germline ends. The CDR3 has 13 amino acids. CDR3 residues: CASRQNQGQPQHF. In DNA form, the CDR3 reads TGTGCCAGCAGACAAAACCAGGGGCAGCCCCAGCATTTT.

This clonotype occurred many times. This chain connects TRBV2 to TRBJ1-4; a possible D gene is TRBD1 (5 bases). V was shortened by 4 bases and J by 3 bases, with 12 bases between the two germline ends. The V gene's germline CDR1 is SNHLY and CDR2 FYNNEI. CDR3 size: 15 residues. CDR3 loop: CASSGMGGANEKLFF. The CDR3 DNA reads as TGTGCCAGCAGTGGTATGGGGGGAGCTAATGAAAAACTGTTTTTT.

This clonotype was picked up many times. The V call is TRBV5-6, the J call TRBJ2-3; 12 nucleotides agree with TRBD2. Germline CDR1 and CDR2: SGHDT and YYEEEE. This CDR3 region has 23 residues. The trim removed 0 bases at V and 2 bases at J, leaving 22 bases unmatched. The CDR3 region is CASSLEFKWTSGTDERLTDTQYF. For the CDR3, the DNA is TGTGCCAGCAGCTTGGAATTTAAGTGGACTAGCGGGACAGATGAAAGACTCACAGATACGCAGTATTTT.

Turning to this clonotype: It may be a read error: a sequence one base away is much more abundant. The rearrangement joins TRBV7-2 to TRBJ2-5; D unclear. Per germline, CDR1 SGHTA and CDR2 FQGNSA. The CDR3 length is 15 residues. Trimming took off 5 bases at V and 7 bases at J, with 20 bases between the two ends. DNA of the CDR3: TGTGCCAGCAGCGTCGACATGTTCCGTTCTGGGACCCAGTACTTC. It yields the protein CASSVDMFRSGTQYF.

The chain's CDR3 is CAWSRTHLSYGYTF. CDR3 in DNA: TGTGCCTGGAGCCGGACCCACCTATCGTATGGCTACACCTTC. V and J are TRBV30 and TRBJ1-2, with D hard to call. The CDR3 runs to 14 residues. V was pared by 3 bases and J by 5 bases, with 16 bases between. Germline CDR1 reads GTSNPN; CDR2 reads SVGIG (reference sequence).

This clonotype was seen a handful of times. V usage is TRBV12-3 or TRBV12-4 and J usage is TRBJ1-1; D may be TRBD1 (5 bases). This CDR3 spans 11 amino acids. V gave up 6 bases and J gave up 6 bases, with 8 bases separating them. The CDR3 here is CASRETAEAFF. The DNA of the CDR3 is TGTGCCAGCAGGGAGACAGCTGAAGCTTTCTTT.

This clonotype has ten or more counts. The chain uses TRBV20-1 and TRBJ2-7; 9 positions agree with TRBD2. This CDR3 region has 14 residues. J lost 2 bases, V lost 1 base, and 3 bases had no gene match. CDR1 DFQATT and CDR2 SNEGSKA come from the germline V gene (reference sequence). CDR3 in DNA: TGCAGTGCTAGAGTAAGCGGGGGGACCTACGAGCAGTACTTC. Residues: CSARVSGGTYEQYF.

This clonotype has a count of ten or more. The CDR3 is CASSQDQGRDIQYF. The CDR3 coding sequence is TGCGCCAGCAGCCAAGATCAGGGACGGGACATTCAGTACTTC. The chain joins TRBV4-1 to TRBJ2-4; perhaps D is TRBD1 or TRBD2 (5 bases each). The V end was cut by 0 bases, the J end by 8 bases, with 11 bases between. Germline CDR1 MGHRA, CDR2 YSYEKL. There are 14 residues in the CDR3.

This clonotype was observed at least ten times. This chain links TRBV29-1 with TRBJ2-1, with D perhaps TRBD1 (5 bases). Trimming shortened V by 3 bases and J by 1 base, and 13 bases separated the two germline ends. The CDR3 runs to 15 residues. Germline values: CDR1 SQVTM, CDR2 ANQGSEA. The CDR3 region is CSVEAGMGSYNEQFF. The CDR3 DNA sequence: TGCAGCGTTGAGGCAGGGATGGGATCCTACAATGAGCAGTTCTTC.

The CDR3 spells CASTNRANEQFF. The CDR3 DNA is TGTGCCAGCACCAATAGGGCCAATGAGCAGTTCTTC. V usage is TRBV6-1 and J usage is TRBJ2-1; D is unresolved. V was pared by 7 bases and J by 6 bases, with 10 bases between. The CDR3 is made up of 12 amino acids. CDR1 and CDR2 from the germline V gene are MNHNS and SASEGT.

Concerning this clonotype itself: An end of the junction does not agree with germline; a read error may underlie this. V is TRBV27 and J is TRBJ2-6, with 14 bases fitting TRBD2. This CDR3 contains 17 residues. CDR1 is MNHEY and CDR2 is SMNVEV in the germline V gene (reference sequence). The CDR3 nucleotides read TGTGCCAGCAGTGTGGGACTAGCGGGAGATGGGGCCTACGTCCTGACTTTC. Translating it yields CASSVGLAGDGAYVLTF. The full variable domain, in which reference TRBV27 and TRBJ2-6 provide the parts outside the CDR3, is EAQVTQNPRYLITVTGKKLTVTCSQNMNHEYMSWYRQDPGLGLRQIYYSMNVEVTDKGDVPEGYKVSRKEKRNFPLILESPSPNQTSLYFCASSVGLAGDGAYVLTFGAGSRLTVL.

This clonotype was detected ten times or more. This CDR3 reads CAGEAPGTYEQYF. The CDR3 DNA is TGTGCCGGCGAGGCCCCAGGGACCTACGAGCAGTACTTC. J is TRBJ2-7 and V is TRBV30, with TRBD1 as a possible D gene (5 bases). The CDR3 covers 13 residues. Between the trimmed V and J ends, which lost 8 bases and 2 bases, there was a span of 16 bases. CDR1 GTSNPN and CDR2 SVGIG come from the germline V gene (reference sequence).

This clonotype was counted only a few times. The chain uses TRBV20-1 and TRBJ1-5; 9 positions match TRBD1. The CDR3 is 17 amino acids. Germline CDR1 DFQATT, CDR2 SNEGSKA (reference sequence). V gave up 5 bases and J gave up 0 bases; unmatched junction bases: 11. CDR3 coding DNA: TGCAGTGCTGTGACAGGGGGAGGAATATATAGCAATCAGCCCCAGCATTTT. Translation: CSAVTGGGIYSNQPQHF.

This clonotype showed up many times. V and J are TRBV3-1 and TRBJ1-1, with TRBD1 matching 8 bases. V lost 6 bases and J lost 1; bases outside the gene matches: 4. Germline CDR1 LGHDT, CDR2 YNNKEL (reference sequence). The length of the CDR3 is 14 residues. CDR3 DNA: TGTGCCAGCAGATCCCAGGGGGCGAACACTGAAGCTTTCTTT. This codes for CASRSQGANTEAFF.

This clonotype appeared many times. This rearrangement joins TRBV7-8 to TRBJ2-5, with D uncertain. Germline V lookup: CDR1 SGHVS, CDR2 FQNEAQ. V lost 0 bases and J lost 5, with 7 bases in between. CDR3 length equals 13 residues. DNA of the CDR3: TGTGCCAGCAGCTTAGCCGTGAGGGAGACCCAGTACTTC. Protein sequence: CASSLAVRETQYF.

This clonotype was seen many times. The chain carries TRBV18 and TRBJ2-5, with D unresolved. The V and J ends lost 6 bases and 8 bases respectively, with 19 bases between them. The CDR3 length is 14 residues. Germline CDR1 is KGHSH and CDR2 is LQKENI. The CDR3 nucleotides read TGTGCCAGCTCCTTGACCCAAAGCGCCGAAACCCAGTACTTC. Its translation: CASSLTQSAETQYF.

This clonotype was recorded many times. A much larger clone lies one base from this, so it may be a read error. V usage is TRBV3-1 and J usage is TRBJ1-1; D not certain. Germline CDR1 reads LGHDT; CDR2 reads YNNKEL (reference sequence). The CDR3 extends over 14 amino acids. V was cut by 3 bases and J by 2 bases, with 10 bases left in between. The CDR3 reads CASSQQAVNTEAFF. The CDR3, as DNA: TGTGCCAGCAGCCAGCAGGCAGTAAACACTGAAGCTTTCTTT.

This chain joins TRBV2 and TRBJ2-1; D is unclear. CDR3 size: 15 residues. The germline gives CDR1 SNHLY, CDR2 FYNNEI. Trimming took 3 bases from V and 3 from J, leaving 12 bases between them. CDR3 coding DNA: TGTGCCAGCAGTGAGTCCCCGGTCGGCTACAATGAGCAGTTCTTC. Protein: CASSESPVGYNEQFF.